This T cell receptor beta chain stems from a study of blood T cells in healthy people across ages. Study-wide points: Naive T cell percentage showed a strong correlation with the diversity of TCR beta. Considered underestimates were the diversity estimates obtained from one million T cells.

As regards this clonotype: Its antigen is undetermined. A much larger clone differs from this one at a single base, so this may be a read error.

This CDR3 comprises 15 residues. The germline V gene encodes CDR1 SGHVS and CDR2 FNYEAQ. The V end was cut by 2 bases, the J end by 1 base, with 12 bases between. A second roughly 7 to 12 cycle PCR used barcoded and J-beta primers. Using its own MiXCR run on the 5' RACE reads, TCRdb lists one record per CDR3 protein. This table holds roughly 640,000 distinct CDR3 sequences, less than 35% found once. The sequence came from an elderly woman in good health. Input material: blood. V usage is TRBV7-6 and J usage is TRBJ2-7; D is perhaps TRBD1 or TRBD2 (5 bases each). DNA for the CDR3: TGTGCCAGCAGCTTACGCCGGGACGGATCCTACGAGCAGTACTTC. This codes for CASSLRRDGSYEQYF.